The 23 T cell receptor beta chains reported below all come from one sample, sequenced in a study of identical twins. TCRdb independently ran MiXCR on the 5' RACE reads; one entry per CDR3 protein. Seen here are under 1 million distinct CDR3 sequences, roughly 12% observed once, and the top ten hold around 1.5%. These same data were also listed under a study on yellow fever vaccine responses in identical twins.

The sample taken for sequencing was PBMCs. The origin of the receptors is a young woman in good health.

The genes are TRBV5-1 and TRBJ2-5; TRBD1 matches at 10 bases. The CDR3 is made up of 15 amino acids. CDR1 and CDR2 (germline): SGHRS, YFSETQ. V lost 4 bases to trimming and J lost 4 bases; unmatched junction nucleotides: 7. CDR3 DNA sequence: TGCGCCAGCAGCCGACAGGGGGCAGGGGCAGAGACCCAGTACTTC. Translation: CASSRQGAGAETQYF.

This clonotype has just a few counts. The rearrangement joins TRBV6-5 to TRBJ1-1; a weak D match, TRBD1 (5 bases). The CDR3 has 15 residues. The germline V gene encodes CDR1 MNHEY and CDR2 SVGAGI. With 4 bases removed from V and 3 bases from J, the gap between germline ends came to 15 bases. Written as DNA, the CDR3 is TGTGCCAGCAGTTCCCCGGGACTGGGGGACACTGAAGCTTTCTTT. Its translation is CASSSPGLGDTEAFF.

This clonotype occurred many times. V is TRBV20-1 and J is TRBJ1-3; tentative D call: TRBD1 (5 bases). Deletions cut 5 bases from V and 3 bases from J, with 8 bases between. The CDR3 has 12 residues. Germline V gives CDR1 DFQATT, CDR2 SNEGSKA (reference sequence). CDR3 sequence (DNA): TGCAGTGCTTTTCAGGGTGGAAACACCATATATTTT. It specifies CSAFQGGNTIYF.

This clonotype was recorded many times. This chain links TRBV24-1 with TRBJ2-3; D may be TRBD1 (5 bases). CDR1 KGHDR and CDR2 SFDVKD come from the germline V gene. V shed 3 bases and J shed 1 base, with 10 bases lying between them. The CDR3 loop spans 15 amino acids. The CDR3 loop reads CATSDEQARTDTQYF. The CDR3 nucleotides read TGTGCCACCAGTGATGAACAGGCGCGCACAGATACGCAGTATTTT.

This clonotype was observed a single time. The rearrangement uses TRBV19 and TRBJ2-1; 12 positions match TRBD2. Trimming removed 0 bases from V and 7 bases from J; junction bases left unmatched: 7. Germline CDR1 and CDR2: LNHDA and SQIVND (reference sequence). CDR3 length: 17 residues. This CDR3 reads CASSIDLASGRANEQFF. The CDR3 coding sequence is TGTGCCAGTAGTATAGATCTGGCTAGCGGGAGGGCGAATGAGCAGTTCTTC.

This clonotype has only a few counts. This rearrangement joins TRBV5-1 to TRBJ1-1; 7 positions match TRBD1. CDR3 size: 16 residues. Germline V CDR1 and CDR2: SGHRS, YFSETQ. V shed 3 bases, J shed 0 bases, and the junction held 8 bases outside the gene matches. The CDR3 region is CASSWGDRDMNTEAFF. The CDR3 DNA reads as TGCGCCAGCAGCTGGGGGGACAGAGACATGAACACTGAAGCTTTCTTT.

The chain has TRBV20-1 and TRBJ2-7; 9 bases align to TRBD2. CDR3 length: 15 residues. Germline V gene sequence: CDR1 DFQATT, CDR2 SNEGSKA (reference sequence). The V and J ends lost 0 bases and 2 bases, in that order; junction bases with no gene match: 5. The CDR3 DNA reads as TGCAGTGCTAGAGATCAGGGCGGGAGGGCCTACGAGCAGTACTTC. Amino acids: CSARDQGGRAYEQYF.

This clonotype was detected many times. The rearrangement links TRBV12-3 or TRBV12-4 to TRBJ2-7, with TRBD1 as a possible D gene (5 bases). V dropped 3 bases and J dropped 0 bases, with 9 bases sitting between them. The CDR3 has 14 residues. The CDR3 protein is CASSLGQGSYEQYV. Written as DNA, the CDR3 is TGTGCCAGCAGTTTGGGGCAGGGCTCCTACGAGCAGTACGTC.

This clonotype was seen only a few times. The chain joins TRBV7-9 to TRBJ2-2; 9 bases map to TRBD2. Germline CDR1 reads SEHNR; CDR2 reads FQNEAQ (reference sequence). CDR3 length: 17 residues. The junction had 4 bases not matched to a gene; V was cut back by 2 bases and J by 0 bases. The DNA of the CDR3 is TGTGCCAGCAGCTTACCTAGCGGGACCGCGAACACCGGGGAGCTGTTTTTT. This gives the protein CASSLPSGTANTGELFF.

CDR3 amino acids: CASSPLAANTGELFF. The CDR3 DNA is TGTGCCAGCAGCCCACTAGCGGCGAACACCGGGGAGCTGTTTTTT. V is TRBV7-9 and J is TRBJ2-2; 8 nucleotides line up with TRBD2. Losses at the gene ends were 5 bases for V and 0 bases for J; bases not matched to a gene: 2. The CDR3 contains 15 residues. CDR1 and CDR2 from the germline V gene are SEHNR and FQNEAQ (reference sequence). Using reference TRBV7-9 and TRBJ2-2 for the parts outside the CDR3, the full variable domain is DTGVSQNPRHKITKRGQNVTFRCDPISEHNRLYWYRQTLGQGPEFLTYFQNEAQLEKSRLLSDRFSAERPKGSFSTLEIQRTEQGDSAMYLCASSPLAANTGELFFGEGSRLTVL.

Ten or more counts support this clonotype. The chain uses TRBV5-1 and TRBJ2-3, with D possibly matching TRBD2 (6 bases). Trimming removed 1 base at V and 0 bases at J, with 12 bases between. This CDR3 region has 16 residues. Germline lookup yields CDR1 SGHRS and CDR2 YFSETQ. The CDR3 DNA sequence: TGCGCCAGCAGCTTGAAGCGAGGGACTAGCACAGATACGCAGTATTTT. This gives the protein CASSLKRGTSTDTQYF.

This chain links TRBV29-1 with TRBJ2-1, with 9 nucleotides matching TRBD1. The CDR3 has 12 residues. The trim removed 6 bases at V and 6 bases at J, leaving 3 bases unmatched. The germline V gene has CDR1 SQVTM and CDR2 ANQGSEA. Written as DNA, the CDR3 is TGCAGCGTCTGGACAGGGGTCAATGAGCAGTTCTTC. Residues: CSVWTGVNEQFF.

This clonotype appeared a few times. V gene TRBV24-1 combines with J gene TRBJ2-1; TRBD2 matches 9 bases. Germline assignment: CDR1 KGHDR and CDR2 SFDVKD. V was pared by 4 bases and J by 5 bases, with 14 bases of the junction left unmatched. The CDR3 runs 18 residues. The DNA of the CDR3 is TGTGCCACCAGTGACCCCGGGGTTAGCGGGAGTTCCCACAATGAGCAGTTCTTC. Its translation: CATSDPGVSGSSHNEQFF.

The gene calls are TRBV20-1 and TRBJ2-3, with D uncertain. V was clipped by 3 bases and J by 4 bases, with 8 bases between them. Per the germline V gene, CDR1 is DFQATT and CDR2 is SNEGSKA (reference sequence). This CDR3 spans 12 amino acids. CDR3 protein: CSASHKSDTQYF. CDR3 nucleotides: TGCAGTGCTAGCCACAAGTCAGATACGCAGTATTTT.

The CDR3 loop reads CASRRGGMGTDTQYF. CDR3 DNA sequence: TGTGCCAGCAGACGAGGCGGGATGGGCACAGATACGCAGTATTTT. The chain uses TRBV7-8 and TRBJ2-3, with D tentatively TRBD2 (6 bases). The CDR3 totals 15 residues. Germline CDR1 reads SGHVS; CDR2 reads FQNEAQ. V was shortened by 6 bases and J by 1 base, with 14 bases between the two germline ends.

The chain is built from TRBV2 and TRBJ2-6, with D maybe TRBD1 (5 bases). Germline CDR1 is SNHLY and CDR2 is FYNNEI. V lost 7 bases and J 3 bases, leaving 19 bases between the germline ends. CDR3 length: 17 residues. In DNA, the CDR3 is TGTGCCAGCACGGTCGACAGCTTGGGTTTTGGGGCCAACGTCCTGACTTTC. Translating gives CASTVDSLGFGANVLTF.

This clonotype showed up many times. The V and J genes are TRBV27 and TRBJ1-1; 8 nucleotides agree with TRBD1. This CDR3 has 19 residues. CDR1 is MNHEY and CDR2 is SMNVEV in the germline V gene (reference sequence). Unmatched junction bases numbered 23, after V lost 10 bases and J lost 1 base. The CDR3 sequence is CATRGPQNRGGHANTEAFF. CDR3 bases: TGTGCCACCAGAGGCCCCCAGAACAGGGGGGGACATGCGAACACTGAAGCTTTCTTT.

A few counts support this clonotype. CDR3 DNA sequence: TGCAGTGCTCGGGGGGTTATACAACAAGAGACCCAGTACTTC. Its translation is CSARGVIQQETQYF. The chain employs TRBV20-1 and TRBJ2-5; 7 positions agree with TRBD2. The CDR3 runs 14 residues. V was pared by 5 bases and J by 2 bases, with 8 bases of the junction left unmatched. Germline lookup yields CDR1 DFQATT and CDR2 SNEGSKA (reference sequence).

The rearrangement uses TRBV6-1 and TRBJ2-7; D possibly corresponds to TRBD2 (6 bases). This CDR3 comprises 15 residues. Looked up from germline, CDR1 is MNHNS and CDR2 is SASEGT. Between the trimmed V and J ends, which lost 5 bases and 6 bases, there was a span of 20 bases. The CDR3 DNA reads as TGTGCCAGCAGTCCTCCCGGGACTCACCCCACCGAGCAGTACTTC. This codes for CASSPPGTHPTEQYF.

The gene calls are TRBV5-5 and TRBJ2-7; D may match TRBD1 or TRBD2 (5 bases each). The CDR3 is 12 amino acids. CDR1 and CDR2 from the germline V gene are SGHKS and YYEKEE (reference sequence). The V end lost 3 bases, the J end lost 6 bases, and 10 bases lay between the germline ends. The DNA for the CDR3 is TGTGCCAGCAGCTATGGGGGAGCCGAGCAGTACTTC. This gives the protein CASSYGGAEQYF.

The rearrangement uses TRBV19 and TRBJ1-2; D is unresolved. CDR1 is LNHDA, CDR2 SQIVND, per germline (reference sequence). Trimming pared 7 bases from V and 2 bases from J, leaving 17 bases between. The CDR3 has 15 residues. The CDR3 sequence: CASMRASGHNYGYTF. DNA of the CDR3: TGTGCCAGTATGAGGGCATCTGGGCACAACTATGGCTACACCTTC.

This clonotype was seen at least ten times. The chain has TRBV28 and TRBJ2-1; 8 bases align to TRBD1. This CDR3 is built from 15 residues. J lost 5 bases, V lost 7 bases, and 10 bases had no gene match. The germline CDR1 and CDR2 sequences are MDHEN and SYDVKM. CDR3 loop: CASIPQGAGNNEQFF. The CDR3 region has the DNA TGTGCCAGCATCCCGCAGGGGGCAGGCAACAATGAGCAGTTCTTC.

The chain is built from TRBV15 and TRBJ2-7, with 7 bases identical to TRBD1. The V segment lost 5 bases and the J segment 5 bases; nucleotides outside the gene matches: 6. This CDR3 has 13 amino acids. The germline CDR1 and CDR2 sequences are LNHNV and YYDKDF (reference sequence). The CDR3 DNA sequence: TGTGCCACCAGCTCCGACAGGGACGACGAGCAGTACTTC. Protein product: CATSSDRDDEQYF. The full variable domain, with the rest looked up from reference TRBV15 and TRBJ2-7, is DAMVIQNPRYQVTQFGKPVTLSCSQTLNHNVMYWYQQKSSQAPKLLFHYYDKDFNNEADTPDNFQSRRPNTSFCFLDIRSPGLGDTAMYLCATSSDRDDEQYFGPGTRLTVT.